Below are 32 T cell receptor beta chains sequenced from a single sample in a study of cytomegalovirus exposure and HLA in healthy donors. The primer mix had 60 Vbeta and 13 Jbeta primers. Produced via immunoSEQ multiplex PCR; TCRdb's table is partial and in-frame only. The sample lists more than 150,000 clones; about three quarters were seen once. Sequenced material: PBMCs. These receptors were collected from a man between 45 and 60 years old in good health and CMV-seropositive.

This clone turned up a few times. The V call is TRBV6-1, the J call TRBJ2-7, with 8 positions matching TRBD1. The J segment lost 3 bases and the V segment lost 5 bases, leaving 3 bases of the junction unmatched. Germline V gene lookup returns CDR1 MNHNS and CDR2 SASEGT. This CDR3 has 13 residues. The CDR3 coding sequence is TGTGCCAGCAGTATAGACAGGGGCTACGAGCAGTACGTC. Translation: CASSIDRGYEQYV.

DNA of the CDR3: TGCGCCAGCAGCTTGGTCGCGGATAGCTCCTACAATGAGCAGTTCTTC. This translates into CASSLVADSSYNEQFF. The chain combines TRBV5-1 with TRBJ2-1; D unclear. The germline V gene has CDR1 SGHRS and CDR2 YFSETQ. V was cut by 0 bases and J by 0 bases, with 10 bases left in between. This CDR3 spans 16 amino acids.

This rearrangement joins TRBV28 to TRBJ1-3; maybe TRBD1 (6 bases). Germline assignment: CDR1 MDHEN and CDR2 SYDVKM. The CDR3 extends over 15 amino acids. The V gene lost 2 bases and the J gene lost 6 bases, with 14 bases spanning the gap. CDR3 sequence: CASSLGGTLKNTIYF. The CDR3 bases are TGTGCCAGCAGTTTAGGGGGCACACTTAAAAACACCATATATTTT.

J is TRBJ2-1 and V is TRBV11-2; 10 bases match TRBD1. After removal of 3 bases from V and 2 bases from J, the junction contained 1 base not matched to a gene. This CDR3 has 15 residues. The germline V gene has CDR1 SGHAT and CDR2 FQNNGV. The CDR3 bases are TGTGCCAGCAGCTTGACAGGGGGCCCCTACAATGAGCAGTTCTTC. Translating gives CASSLTGGPYNEQFF.

This chain joins TRBV7-9 and TRBJ1-1; D remains unclear. The CDR3 length is 15 residues. Germline CDR1 SEHNR, CDR2 FQNEAQ (reference sequence). Trimming shortened V by 5 bases and J by 1 base, and 14 bases separated the two germline ends. The CDR3 loop is CASSGQGEGNTEAFF. The CDR3 nucleotides are TGTGCCAGCAGCGGTCAAGGAGAGGGGAACACTGAAGCTTTCTTT.

This clone has just one count. The chain's CDR3 is CASSYRVGNQPQHF. The CDR3 nucleotides are TGTGCCAGCAGCTACAGGGTAGGAAATCAGCCCCAGCATTTT. The V gene is TRBV5-8, the J gene TRBJ1-5, with TRBD1 as a possible D gene (6 bases). The germline CDR1 and CDR2 sequences are SGHTS and YDEGEE. CDR3 length: 14 residues. Trimming took off 3 bases at V and 4 bases at J, with 11 bases between the two ends.

The DNA for the CDR3 is TGTGCCAGCTCAGACAAGGCCCAAACCTACGAGCAGTACGTC. It encodes CASSDKAQTYEQYV. The genes are TRBV18 and TRBJ2-7, with D uncertain. This CDR3 has 14 amino acids. Per the germline V gene, CDR1 is KGHSH and CDR2 is LQKENI. Trimming removed 5 bases at V and 2 bases at J, with 13 bases between.

The J gene is TRBJ2-1, the V gene TRBV7-6, with 9 bases that match TRBD2. CDR1 is SGHVS, CDR2 FNYEAQ, per germline. There are 13 residues in the CDR3. Losses at the gene ends were 4 bases for V and 12 bases for J; bases not matched to a gene: 7. The chain's CDR3 is CASSSSGGIGQFF. The CDR3 nucleotides are TGTGCCAGCAGCTCGAGCGGGGGGATTGGGCAGTTCTTC.

The V and J genes are TRBV19 and TRBJ2-3; D is unresolved. Germline CDR1 is LNHDA and CDR2 is SQIVND (reference sequence). This CDR3 is 13 amino acids long. V dropped 5 bases and J dropped 2 bases, with 8 bases sitting between them. CDR3 loop: CASSPVNTDTQYF. Here the CDR3 DNA reads TGTGCCAGTAGTCCCGTAAACACAGATACGCAGTATTTT.

V usage is TRBV4-1 and J usage is TRBJ1-2; no reliable D call. The germline CDR1 and CDR2 sequences are MGHRA and YSYEKL. This CDR3 has 14 residues. The V gene lost 0 bases and the J gene lost 8 bases, with 13 bases spanning the gap. This CDR3 reads CASSQDRSQVGYTF. Here the CDR3 DNA reads TGCGCCAGCAGCCAAGATAGGAGCCAAGTGGGCTACACCTTC.

This clone was picked up one time. The chain joins TRBV28 to TRBJ1-5, with D maybe TRBD1 (6 bases). The length of the CDR3 is 17 residues. With 3 bases removed from V and 6 bases from J, the gap between germline ends came to 21 bases. The V gene's germline CDR1 is MDHEN and CDR2 SYDVKM. CDR3 bases: TGTGCCAGCAGTTTCATTGCCGGGAACAGGGCTAGTCAGCCCCAGCATTTT. Encoded protein: CASSFIAGNRASQPQHF.

This clone was seen a few times. The chain is built from TRBV6-4 and TRBJ1-2; TRBD1 matches at 8 bases. Losses at the gene ends were 7 bases for V and 7 bases for J; bases not matched to a gene: 14. The CDR3 runs 15 residues. Germline V CDR1 and CDR2: MRHNA, SNTAGT. The CDR3 spells CASTEQGEGIGGYTF. The CDR3 DNA sequence: TGTGCCAGCACCGAACAGGGGGAAGGCATCGGTGGCTACACCTTC.

Remarks on this clone: This sample also contains other DNA sequences that code for the same CDR3. This sequence joins TRBV27 and TRBJ2-5, with 10 bases that match TRBD2. The junction had 8 bases not matched to a gene; V was cut back by 5 bases and J by 5 bases. CDR1 and CDR2 from the germline V gene are MNHEY and SMNVEV (reference sequence). The CDR3 is 15 residues long. The CDR3 region has the DNA TGTGCCAGCAGTCCCCAGCGGGGGGGCCGGGAGACCCAGTACTTC. Amino acids: CASSPQRGGRETQYF.

CDR3 coding DNA: TGTGCCAGCAGCCAAGACAGGGCCGCTGAAGCTTTCTTT. Translated: CASSQDRAAEAFF. The rearrangement links TRBV4-2 to TRBJ1-1; possible D gene TRBD1, 5 bases. V was cut by 0 bases and J by 6 bases, with 8 bases left in between. There are 13 residues in the CDR3. CDR1 is LGHNA and CDR2 is YNFKEQ in the germline V gene.

The chain links TRBV5-1 to TRBJ1-2; 12 bases align to TRBD1. The germline V gene encodes CDR1 SGHRS and CDR2 YFSETQ. The V segment lost 3 bases and the J segment 7 bases; nucleotides outside the gene matches: 10. This CDR3 contains 16 residues. The CDR3 DNA is TGCGCCAGCAGCTCTGGGGACAGGGGGCTCTATAGTGGCTACACCTTC. This gives the protein CASSSGDRGLYSGYTF.

This clone appeared a single time. This sequence joins TRBV11-1 and TRBJ2-2; the D is unclear. CDR1 and CDR2 from the germline V gene are SGHAT and FQDESV (reference sequence). Trimming shortened V by 5 bases and J by 1 base, and 11 bases separated the two germline ends. The CDR3 consists of 15 residues. The CDR3 nucleotides are TGTGCCAGCAGCCCATCCTCGGGGAACACCGGGGAGCTGTTTTTT. Translating it yields CASSPSSGNTGELFF.

This clone was detected only once. The chain joins TRBV5-1 to TRBJ2-5; D perhaps matches TRBD2 (6 bases). V was shortened by 1 base and J by 4 bases, with 14 bases between the two germline ends. Germline CDR1 SGHRS, CDR2 YFSETQ. The CDR3 is made up of 15 amino acids. CDR3 DNA: TGCGCCAGCAGCTTGACGGGGGACGAACGAGAGACCCAGTACTTC. Translation gives CASSLTGDERETQYF.

V is TRBV19 and J is TRBJ2-1; TRBD2 is a possible D gene (6 bases). The CDR3 loop spans 11 amino acids. Trimming took 5 bases from V and 15 from J, leaving 14 bases between them. The germline V gene has CDR1 LNHDA and CDR2 SQIVND (reference sequence). The CDR3 DNA reads as TGTGCCAGTAGTCCCCGACTAGGTCTGTTCTTC. Translated: CASSPRLGLFF. The full variable domain, its missing parts supplied by reference TRBV19 and TRBJ2-1, is DGGITQSPKYLFRKEGQNVTLSCEQNLNHDAMYWYRQDPGQGLRLIYYSQIVNDFQKGDIAEGYSVSREKKESFPLTVTSAQKNPTAFYLCASSPRLGLFFGPGTRLTVL.

The chain joins TRBV9 to TRBJ2-7; 12 positions agree with TRBD2. The CDR3 loop spans 16 amino acids. After removal of 2 bases from V and 7 bases from J, the junction contained 10 bases not matched to a gene. CDR1 SGDLS and CDR2 YYNGEE come from the germline V gene. CDR3 protein: CASSVVPLAGGREQYF. The CDR3, as DNA: TGTGCCAGCAGCGTGGTACCACTAGCGGGGGGCCGGGAGCAGTACTTC.

The chain links TRBV5-6 to TRBJ1-3, with TRBD1 identical over 10 bases. The CDR3 is made up of 16 amino acids. Germline V lookup: CDR1 SGHDT, CDR2 YYEEEE. V lost 0 bases, J lost 3 bases, and 3 bases stayed unmatched. The CDR3 bases are TGTGCCAGCAGCTTGGGATGGACAGGGGGTGGAAACACCATATATTTT. Amino acids: CASSLGWTGGGNTIYF.

This sequence joins TRBV21-1 and TRBJ2-1; the table names TRBD2, a call not compared with the DNA. TRBV21-1 is recorded as a pseudogene. The CDR3 runs to 16 residues. The CDR3 sequence is CASSNADGSSYNEQFF. The CDR3 region has the DNA TGTGCCAGCAGCAACGCCGACGGGAGCTCCTACAATGAGCAGTTCTTC.

In the case of this clone: Distinct nucleotide sequences in the sample also encode this CDR3. The gene calls are TRBV5-1 and TRBJ1-2; D gene uncertain. V lost 4 bases to trimming and J lost 8 bases, with 15 bases between them. CDR1 SGHRS and CDR2 YFSETQ come from the germline V gene. The CDR3 loop spans 13 amino acids. The CDR3 here is CASSVFKGEGYTF. In DNA, the CDR3 is TGCGCCAGCAGCGTATTTAAGGGAGAGGGCTACACCTTC. Full variable domain (missing parts from reference TRBV5-1 and TRBJ1-2): KAGVTQTPRYLIKTRGQQVTLSCSPISGHRSVSWYQQTPGQGLQFLFEYFSETQRNKGNFPGRFSGRQFSNSRSEMNVSTLELGDSALYLCASSVFKGEGYTFGSGTRLTVV.

The CDR3 loop is CASSAGTPGMNTEAFF. CDR3 coding DNA: TGTGCCAGCAGTGCGGGCACTCCCGGCATGAACACTGAAGCTTTCTTT. The chain has TRBV7-6 and TRBJ1-1, with no clear D. Trimming stripped 6 bases from V and 0 bases from J, with 17 bases between. The length of the CDR3 is 16 residues. Germline CDR1 and CDR2: SGHVS and FNYEAQ.

The J gene is TRBJ1-4, the V gene TRBV27, with D unclear. Trimming stripped 5 bases from V and 0 bases from J, with 10 bases between. The CDR3 consists of 15 residues. CDR1 and CDR2 from the germline V gene are MNHEY and SMNVEV (reference sequence). The CDR3 reads CASSTYGATNEKLFF. CDR3 nucleotides: TGTGCCAGCAGTACTTACGGTGCAACTAATGAAAAACTGTTTTTT.

CDR3 DNA: TGTGCCAGCAGTGAGGACAGGGGGCGTTCACCCCTCCACTTT. This encodes CASSEDRGRSPLHF. This chain links TRBV2 with TRBJ1-6, with TRBD1 identical over 11 bases. The CDR3 has 14 residues. Per germline, CDR1 SNHLY and CDR2 FYNNEI. Unmatched junction bases numbered 1, after V lost 3 bases and J lost 9 bases.

This chain joins TRBV4-2 and TRBJ2-7; 8 nucleotides align to TRBD1. CDR1 and CDR2 (germline): LGHNA, YNFKEQ. J gave up 5 bases and V 4 bases, and 10 bases lay outside the gene matches. The CDR3 has 15 residues. The CDR3 DNA is TGTGCCAGCAGCCCCCGTTTAGACAGGGGCCACGAGCAGTACTTC. This sequence encodes CASSPRLDRGHEQYF.

The chain combines TRBV7-2 with TRBJ2-2; TRBD1 is a possible D gene (6 bases). The CDR3 length is 16 residues. Germline assignment: CDR1 SGHTA and CDR2 FQGNSA. Trimming pared 3 bases from V and 0 bases from J, leaving 11 bases between. CDR3 residues: CASSFRTVANTGELFF. CDR3 sequence (DNA): TGTGCCAGCAGCTTCCGGACAGTCGCGAACACCGGGGAGCTGTTTTTT. The whole variable domain, remainder taken from reference TRBV7-2 and TRBJ2-2, is GAGVSQSPSNKVTEKGKDVELRCDPISGHTALYWYRQSLGQGLEFLIYFQGNSAPDKSGLPSDRFSAERTGGSVSTLTIQRTQQEDSAVYLCASSFRTVANTGELFFGEGSRLTVL.

The gene calls are TRBV28 and TRBJ2-7, with TRBD1 matching 7 bases. V shed 2 bases and J 3 bases; nucleotides not matched to a gene: 1. This CDR3 has 13 amino acids. Germline V gives CDR1 MDHEN, CDR2 SYDVKM. DNA of the CDR3: TGTGCCAGCAGTTTAGGGACAGTCTACGAGCAGTACGTC. Translation gives CASSLGTVYEQYV.

This clone has a handful of counts. The genes are TRBV4-2 and TRBJ2-1, with 15 bases aligning to TRBD2. Unmatched junction bases numbered 10, after V lost 3 bases and J lost 7 bases. This CDR3 has 18 residues. CDR1 and CDR2 (germline): LGHNA, YNFKEQ. The CDR3 protein is CASSQGLAGGPVWNEQFF. In DNA, the CDR3 is TGTGCCAGCAGCCAGGGACTAGCGGGGGGCCCGGTTTGGAATGAGCAGTTCTTC.

This sequence joins TRBV2 and TRBJ1-1, with D unclear. CDR3 length: 14 amino acids. Germline loops: CDR1 SNHLY, CDR2 FYNNEI. V was cut by 3 bases and J by 5 bases, with 13 bases left in between. The CDR3: CASSDEGRQTEAFF. The CDR3 nucleotides read TGTGCCAGCAGTGATGAGGGAAGGCAAACTGAAGCTTTCTTT.

This chain uses TRBV5-1 with TRBJ2-7, with TRBD2 as a possible D gene (5 bases). The ends were cut back, 0 bases at V and 2 bases at J, with 12 bases in the middle. The CDR3 covers 15 residues. Germline V CDR1 and CDR2: SGHRS, YFSETQ. The CDR3 loop is CASSLAEGRAYEQYF. The CDR3 DNA is TGCGCCAGCAGCTTGGCCGAGGGCCGAGCCTACGAGCAGTACTTC. Supplemented by reference TRBV5-1 and TRBJ2-7, the full variable domain reads KAGVTQTPRYLIKTRGQQVTLSCSPISGHRSVSWYQQTPGQGLQFLFEYFSETQRNKGNFPGRFSGRQFSNSRSEMNVSTLELGDSALYLCASSLAEGRAYEQYFGPGTRLTVT.

The rearrangement uses TRBV5-4 and TRBJ1-2; 12 bases are shared with TRBD1. Germline values: CDR1 SGHNT, CDR2 YYREEE (reference sequence). CDR3 length equals 18 residues. V shed 4 bases and J 2 bases; nucleotides not matched to a gene: 12. CDR3 residues: CASSPGTGGALWNYGYTF. DNA for the CDR3: TGTGCCAGCAGCCCAGGGACAGGGGGCGCATTATGGAACTATGGCTACACCTTC. Filled out from reference TRBV5-4 and TRBJ1-2, the complete variable domain reads ETGVTQSPTHLIKTRGQQVTLRCSSQSGHNTVSWYQQALGQGPQFIFQYYREEENGRGNFPPRFSGLQFPNYSSELNVNALELDDSALYLCASSPGTGGALWNYGYTFGSGTRLTVV.